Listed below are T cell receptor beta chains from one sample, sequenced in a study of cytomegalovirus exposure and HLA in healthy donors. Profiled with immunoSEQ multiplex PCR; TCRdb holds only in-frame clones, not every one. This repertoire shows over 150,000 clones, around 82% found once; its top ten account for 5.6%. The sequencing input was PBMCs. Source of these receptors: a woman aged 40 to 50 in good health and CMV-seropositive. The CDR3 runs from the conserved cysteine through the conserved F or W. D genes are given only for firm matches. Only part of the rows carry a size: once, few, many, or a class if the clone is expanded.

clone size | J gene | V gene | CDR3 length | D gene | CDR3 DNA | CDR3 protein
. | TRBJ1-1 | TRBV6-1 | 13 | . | TGTGCCAGCAGTGAGGGCAGGAACACTGAAGCTTTCTTT | CASSEGRNTEAFF
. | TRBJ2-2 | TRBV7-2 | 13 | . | TGTGCCAGCAGCTTATGGGCATCCGGGGAGCTGTTTTTT | CASSLWASGELFF
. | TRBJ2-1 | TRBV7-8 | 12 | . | TGTGCCAGCAGCCCCAGGGATCGCGAGCAGTTCTTC | CASSPRDREQFF
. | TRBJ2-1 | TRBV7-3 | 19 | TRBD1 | TGTGCCAGCAGCTACCGGACAGGGGGCGGCGGGAAGCCCGGCAATGAGCAGTTCTTC | CASSYRTGGGGKPGNEQFF
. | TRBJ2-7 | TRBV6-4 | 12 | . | TGTGCCAGCAGGGACAGCCTTGGCGAGCAGTACTTC | CASRDSLGEQYF
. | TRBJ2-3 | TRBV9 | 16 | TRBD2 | TGTGCCAGCAGCGCCTCTAGCGGGAGGGGCACAGATACGCAGTATTTT | CASSASSGRGTDTQYF
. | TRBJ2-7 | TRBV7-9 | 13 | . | TGTGCCAGCAGCTTATTCCAGGCTCACGAGCAGTACTTC | CASSLFQAHEQYF
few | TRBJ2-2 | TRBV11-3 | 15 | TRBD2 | TGTGCCAGCAGCTTACGGGGGGTCGGCACCGGGGAGCTGTTTTTT | CASSLRGVGTGELFF
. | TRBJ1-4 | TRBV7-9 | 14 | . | TGTGCCAGCAGCTTAGGGGAACGAGGGGAAAAACTGTTTTTT | CASSLGERGEKLFF
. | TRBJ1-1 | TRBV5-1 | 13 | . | TGCGCCAGCAGCTTGTGGGGCGGCACTGAAGCTTTCTTT | CASSLWGGTEAFF
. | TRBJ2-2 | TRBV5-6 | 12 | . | TGTGCCAGCAGCTTTGGCCGCGGGGAGCTGTTTTTT | CASSFGRGELFF
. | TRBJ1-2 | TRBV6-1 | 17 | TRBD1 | TGTGCCAGCAGTGAAGTGTGGACAGGGGTAATGAACTATGGCTACACCTTC | CASSEVWTGVMNYGYTF
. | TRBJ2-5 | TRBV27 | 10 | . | TGTGCCAGGTGGCGGGAGACCCAGTACTTC | CARWRETQYF
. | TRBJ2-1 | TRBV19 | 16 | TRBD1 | TGTGCCAGTACCACCCCCTCCGGGACAGGGGGAAATGAGCAGTTCTTC | CASTTPSGTGGNEQFF
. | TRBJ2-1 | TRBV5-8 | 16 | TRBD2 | TGTGCCAGCAGCCGAGGACTAGCGGGGTCCTACAATGAGCAGTTCTTC | CASSRGLAGSYNEQFF
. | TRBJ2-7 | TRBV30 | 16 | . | TGTGCCTGGAGTGTTGGGTATCTCAGGGGCCACTACGAGCAGTACTTC | CAWSVGYLRGHYEQYF
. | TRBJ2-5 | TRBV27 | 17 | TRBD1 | TGTGCCAGCAGTTTACCCGGGACAGCGTTGAAGTTCGAGACCCAGTACTTC | CASSLPGTALKFETQYF
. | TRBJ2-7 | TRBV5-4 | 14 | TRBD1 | TGTGCCAGCAGCGCGTGGGACAGGGTCCACGAGCAGTACTTC | CASSAWDRVHEQYF
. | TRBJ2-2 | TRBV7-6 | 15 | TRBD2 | TGTGCCAGCACCGTTAGCGGGGGGAACACCGGGGAGCTGTTTTTT | CASTVSGGNTGELFF
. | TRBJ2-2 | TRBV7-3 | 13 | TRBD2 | TGTGCCAGCAGCTCCCAGCGGGACGGGGAGCTGTTTTTT | CASSSQRDGELFF
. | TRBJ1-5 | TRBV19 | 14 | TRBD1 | TGTGCCAGTAGGGGCAGGGGGCAAAATCAGCCCCAGCATTTT | CASRGRGQNQPQHF
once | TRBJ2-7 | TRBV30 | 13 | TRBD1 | TGTGCCTGGAGTAAGGGCCAGGGGGTCGTGCAGTACTTC | CAWSKGQGVVQYF
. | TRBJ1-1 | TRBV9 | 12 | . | TGTGCCAGCGGAAGGGGTAACACTGAAGCTTTCTTT | CASGRGNTEAFF
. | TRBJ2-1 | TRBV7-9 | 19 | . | TGTGCCAGCAGCTTAGAGGAACCGACTCGGGGAAGCTCCTACAATGAGCAGTTCTTC | CASSLEEPTRGSSYNEQFF
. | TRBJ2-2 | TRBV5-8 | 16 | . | TGTGCCAGCAGCCCCGGACAGCAGATTTACACCGGGGAGCTGTTTTTT | CASSPGQQIYTGELFF
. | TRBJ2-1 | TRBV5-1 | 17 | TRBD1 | TGCGCCAGCAGCTGGACAGGGGGCTCCCTTTCTTACAATGAGCAGTTCTTC | CASSWTGGSLSYNEQFF
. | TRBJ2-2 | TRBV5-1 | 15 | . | TGCGCCAGCAGCTTACTAGACGCGAACACCGGGGAGCTGTTTTTT | CASSLLDANTGELFF